This T cell receptor beta chain is from a study of technical replicates of blood from a handful of donors. The table came from immunoSEQ multiplex PCR; TCRdb's copy has only in-frame clones and leaves some out. Of roughly 100,000 clones listed, about 96% are singletons. Germline V gene data show CDR1 as MDHEN and CDR2 as SYDVKM. Deletions cut 5 bases from V and 0 bases from J, with 14 bases between. The CDR3 spans 16 residues. This sequence was found in a human donor in good health. The gene calls are TRBV28 and TRBJ1-3; D remains unclear. Sample: T cells isolated from PBMCs. The CDR3 DNA reads TGTGCCAGCAGTGCCGCGGGCAGTAGCTCTGGAAACACCATATATTTT. Translation gives CASSAAGSSSGNTIYF. The complete variable domain, with remaining parts taken from reference TRBV28 and TRBJ1-3, reads DVKVTQSSRYLVKRTGEKVFLECVQDMDHENMFWYRQDPGLGLRLIYFSYDVKMKEKGDIPEGYSVSREKKERFSLILESASTNQTSMYLCASSAAGSSSGNTIYFGEGSWLTVV.